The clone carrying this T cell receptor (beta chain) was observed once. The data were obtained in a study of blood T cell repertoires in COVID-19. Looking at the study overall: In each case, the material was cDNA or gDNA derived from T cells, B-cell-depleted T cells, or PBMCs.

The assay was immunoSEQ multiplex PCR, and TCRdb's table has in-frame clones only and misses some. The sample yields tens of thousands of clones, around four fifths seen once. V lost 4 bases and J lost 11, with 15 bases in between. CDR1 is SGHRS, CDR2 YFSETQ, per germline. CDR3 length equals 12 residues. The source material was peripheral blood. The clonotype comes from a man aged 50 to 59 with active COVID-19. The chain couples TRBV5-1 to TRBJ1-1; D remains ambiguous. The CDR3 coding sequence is TGCGCCAGCAGCCGTAACGGCGGGGTGGCTTTCTTT. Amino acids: CASSRNGGVAFF.